Below, one T cell receptor beta chain is given with its context. Its target is unknown. The data derive from a study of cytotoxic CD8 clonotypes in ibrutinib-treated CLL. Overall study findings and caveats: Clonality, elevated at ibrutinib response, dropped back toward baseline at progression. Baseline clonality was higher than in age-matched healthy donors and moved in step with circulating CD8+ T-cell counts.

Clones were read by immunoSEQ multiplex PCR, and TCRdb kept only the in-frame ones, dropping some. The repertoire holds 150,000 or so clones, approximately 84% seen once, with about 4.6% in the top ten. CDR3 length equals 14 residues. The germline V and J ends were trimmed by 5 bases and 3 bases, with 11 bases remaining between them. Germline V gives CDR1 SGHAT, CDR2 FQDESV (reference sequence). This sequence was found in a human donor with chronic lymphocytic leukemia. The rearrangement uses TRBV11-1 and TRBJ1-5, with D hard to call. The sample consisted of PBMCs, taken after 24 months of ibrutinib treatment. CDR3 DNA: TGTGCCAGCAGCCGTTCGGGGAACAATCAGCCCCAGCATTTT. It encodes CASSRSGNNQPQHF.